Below are 24 T cell receptor beta chains sequenced from a single sample in a study of Ad26.COV2.S vaccination and SARS-CoV-2 variants. As for treatment: 15 to 20 received Ad26.COV2.S at low or high dose, single or two shots; five or six received placebo; per-sample allocation not given. Following the first vaccine or placebo injection, samples were taken on day 63. The protocol was immunoSEQ multiplex PCR, while the TCRdb copy is restricted to in-frame clones and leaves out a portion. The table shows about 440,000 clones, with roughly nine tenths occurring only once. The starting material was peripheral blood, obtained in a trial of Ad26.COV2.S vaccine versus placebo. The origin of the receptors is a person between 18 and 65 years old who received the Ad26.COV2.S COVID-19 vaccine or a placebo.

The chain couples TRBV2 to TRBJ1-5, with D possibly matching TRBD1 (6 bases). Germline CDR1 reads SNHLY; CDR2 reads FYNNEI. Trimming took 6 bases from V and 2 from J, leaving 23 bases between them. This CDR3 comprises 18 residues. CDR3 nucleotides: TGTGCCAGCAGAGCTAACCGGGGGGGGCGCTTACGCAATCAGCCCCAGCATTTT. Protein sequence: CASRANRGGRLRNQPQHF.

The chain links TRBV5-1 to TRBJ2-1; 10 bases are shared with TRBD2. Germline CDR1 is SGHRS and CDR2 is YFSETQ. The V and J ends lost 4 bases and 7 bases, in that order; junction bases with no gene match: 2. The CDR3 has 13 amino acids. In DNA form, the CDR3 reads TGCGCCAGCAGCCTTAGCGGGAGGAATGAGCAGTTCTTC. This gives the protein CASSLSGRNEQFF.

This sequence joins TRBV5-4 and TRBJ2-2; D is perhaps TRBD1 or TRBD2 (5 bases each). The CDR3 sequence is 14 residues long. CDR1 and CDR2 (germline): SGHNT, YYREEE (reference sequence). Trimming shortened V by 0 bases and J by 4 bases, and 7 bases separated the two germline ends. The CDR3 bases are TGTGCCAGCAGCTTGGCGGGACCCACCGGGGAGCTGTTTTTT. Protein: CASSLAGPTGELFF.

The chain carries TRBV18 and TRBJ2-7; D not resolved. CDR1 KGHSH and CDR2 LQKENI come from the germline V gene. The CDR3 runs to 14 residues. The V end was cut by 2 bases, the J end by 0 bases, with 8 bases between. The DNA for the CDR3 is TGTGCCAGCTCACCATCGCAGATCTCCTACGAGCAGTACTTC. It specifies CASSPSQISYEQYF.

This clone has a single count. The chain recombines TRBV5-6 with TRBJ1-2; 8 bases align to TRBD1. V lost 5 bases and J lost 5; bases outside the gene matches: 5. There are 13 residues in the CDR3. CDR1 SGHDT and CDR2 YYEEEE come from the germline V gene. Written as DNA, the CDR3 is TGTGCCAGCAGTGGGGACAGGCGGTATGGCTACACCTTC. Translated: CASSGDRRYGYTF.

The chain links TRBV14 to TRBJ2-7, with TRBD2 matching over 7 bases. Looked up from germline, CDR1 is SGHDN and CDR2 is FVKESK. There are 15 residues in the CDR3. J was trimmed by 2 bases and V by 4 bases; bases with no gene match: 8. CDR3 sequence reads: CASSPLGGRTYEQYF. DNA for the CDR3: TGTGCCAGCAGCCCACTGGGCGGGAGAACCTACGAGCAGTACTTC.

The V gene is TRBV28, the J gene TRBJ1-1; D gene uncertain. The V end lost 7 bases, the J end lost 1 base, and 13 bases lay between the germline ends. The CDR3 loop spans 14 amino acids. The germline V gene has CDR1 MDHEN and CDR2 SYDVKM. The CDR3 coding sequence is TGTGCCAGCAATGTTGAGGTCAGGAACACTGAAGCTTTCTTT. Translating gives CASNVEVRNTEAFF.

The CDR3 nucleotides are TGTGCCAGCAGGGACCCCGGGGGACAGCAGCCCCAGCATTTT. Protein: CASRDPGGQQPQHF. The chain carries TRBV6-5 and TRBJ1-5, with 7 positions matching TRBD1. Per germline, CDR1 MNHEY and CDR2 SVGAGI. V trimming: 6 bases; J trimming: 7 bases; junction bases outside the gene matches: 9. The CDR3 totals 14 residues.

The rearrangement joins TRBV5-1 to TRBJ2-1, with 8 nucleotides matching TRBD2. The length of the CDR3 is 16 residues. V shed 0 bases, J shed 5 bases, and the junction held 7 bases outside the gene matches. Germline V lookup: CDR1 SGHRS, CDR2 YFSETQ. This CDR3 reads CASSLAGGRPDNEQFF. Written as DNA, the CDR3 is TGCGCCAGCAGCTTGGCTGGCGGGAGGCCGGACAATGAGCAGTTCTTC. The whole variable domain, filled in from reference TRBV5-1 and TRBJ2-1, reads KAGVTQTPRYLIKTRGQQVTLSCSPISGHRSVSWYQQTPGQGLQFLFEYFSETQRNKGNFPGRFSGRQFSNSRSEMNVSTLELGDSALYLCASSLAGGRPDNEQFFGPGTRLTVL.

The gene calls are TRBV11-2 and TRBJ2-7, with 7 nucleotides matching TRBD2. V shed 1 base, J shed 3 bases, and the junction held 0 bases outside the gene matches. CDR1 and CDR2 from the germline V gene are SGHAT and FQNNGV. The length of the CDR3 is 13 residues. The DNA for the CDR3 is TGTGCCAGCAGCTTAGGGGACTACTACGAGCAGTACTTC. Protein sequence: CASSLGDYYEQYF.

The chain has TRBV4-1 and TRBJ2-1, with 7 positions matching TRBD1. The V segment lost 0 bases and the J segment 15 bases; nucleotides outside the gene matches: 14. The germline gives CDR1 MGHRA, CDR2 YSYEKL. CDR3 length: 15 residues. CDR3 amino acids: CASSQDLATGRGLFF. The CDR3 coding sequence is TGCGCCAGCAGCCAAGATCTCGCGACAGGGCGAGGTTTGTTCTTC.

V gene TRBV28 combines with J gene TRBJ2-3; TRBD2 matches 7 bases. CDR1 is MDHEN, CDR2 SYDVKM, per germline. The CDR3 is made up of 15 amino acids. V lost 4 bases and J lost 2; bases outside the gene matches: 6. CDR3 sequence reads: CASSSLADPTDTQYF. The CDR3 bases are TGTGCCAGCAGTTCGCTAGCGGACCCCACAGATACGCAGTATTTT.

The genes are TRBV6-2 or TRBV6-3 and TRBJ2-2, with TRBD2 matching over 9 bases. This CDR3 spans 14 amino acids. Germline assignment: CDR1 MNHEY and CDR2 SVGEGT. The V segment lost 4 bases and the J segment 3 bases; nucleotides outside the gene matches: 0. This chain's CDR3 is CASSWTSDTGELFF. DNA for the CDR3: TGTGCCAGCAGTTGGACTAGCGACACCGGGGAGCTGTTTTTT.

The chain is built from TRBV2 and TRBJ1-1, with D unresolved. V was trimmed by 3 bases and J by 4 bases, leaving 12 bases between them. This CDR3 has 14 residues. CDR1 is SNHLY and CDR2 is FYNNEI in the germline V gene. The DNA for the CDR3 is TGTGCCAGCAGTGATGTGGACCCTTCCACTGAAGCTTTCTTT. Translation: CASSDVDPSTEAFF.

The J gene is TRBJ1-5, the V gene TRBV28, with 8 bases lining up with TRBD1. The J segment lost 3 bases and the V segment lost 5 bases, leaving 9 bases of the junction unmatched. The CDR3 has 16 amino acids. The germline gives CDR1 MDHEN, CDR2 SYDVKM. In DNA, the CDR3 is TGTGCCAGCAGTCCAGCAGGGGGCATTAACAATCAGCCCCAGCATTTT. This encodes CASSPAGGINNQPQHF. Based on the CDR3 plus reference TRBV28 and TRBJ1-5, the full variable domain is DVKVTQSSRYLVKRTGEKVFLECVQDMDHENMFWYRQDPGLGLRLIYFSYDVKMKEKGDIPEGYSVSREKKERFSLILESASTNQTSMYLCASSPAGGINNQPQHFGDGTRLSIL.

This rearrangement joins TRBV29-1 to TRBJ1-1; 8 bases line up with TRBD1. The ends lost 7 bases at V and 1 base at J; junction bases unmatched: 11. Germline values: CDR1 SQVTM, CDR2 ANQGSEA. This CDR3 has 15 residues. CDR3 sequence reads: CSGRTGQGGNTEAFF. DNA for the CDR3: TGCAGCGGCCGAACAGGACAGGGCGGGAACACTGAAGCTTTCTTT. Supplemented by reference TRBV29-1 and TRBJ1-1, the full variable domain reads SAVISQKPSRDICQRGTSLTIQCQVDSQVTMMFWYRQQPGQSLTLIATANQGSEATYESGFVIDKFPISRPNLTFSTLTVSNMSPEDSSIYLCSGRTGQGGNTEAFFGQGTRLTVV.

The genes are TRBV5-4 and TRBJ1-2, with TRBD1 matching over 8 bases. The germline V gene has CDR1 SGHNT and CDR2 YYREEE (reference sequence). V shed 3 bases, J shed 4 bases, and the junction held 5 bases outside the gene matches. The CDR3 extends over 14 amino acids. In nucleotides, the CDR3 is TGTGCCAGCAGCTCGCGGCAGGGGGCCTATGGCTACACCTTC. Amino acid sequence: CASSSRQGAYGYTF.

Concerning this clone: The sample has other DNA sequences that encode this CDR3 too. V gene TRBV7-2 combines with J gene TRBJ2-1; 12 nucleotides match TRBD2. V shed 5 bases, J shed 6 bases, and the junction held 5 bases outside the gene matches. The V gene's germline CDR1 is SGHTA and CDR2 FQGNSA. The CDR3 has 15 amino acids. The CDR3 reads CASSPLAGGRNEQFF. CDR3 DNA: TGTGCCAGCAGCCCTCTAGCGGGAGGGCGCAATGAGCAGTTCTTC.

The gene calls are TRBV11-2 and TRBJ1-2, with D unresolved. The V end was cut by 3 bases, the J end by 5 bases, with 13 bases between. Germline CDR1 reads SGHAT; CDR2 reads FQNNGV. The CDR3 loop spans 14 amino acids. The DNA for the CDR3 is TGTGCCAGCAGCTTGGGCGGGGAGCGGTATGGCTACACCTTC. It yields the protein CASSLGGERYGYTF. Variable domain in full (rest from reference TRBV11-2 and TRBJ1-2): EAGVAQSPRYKIIEKRQSVAFWCNPISGHATLYWYQQILGQGPKLLIQFQNNGVVDDSQLPKDRFSAERLKGVDSTLKIQPAKLEDSAVYLCASSLGGERYGYTFGSGTRLTVV.

The rearrangement links TRBV10-3 to TRBJ2-3; possibly TRBD1 for D (5 bases). The CDR3 totals 20 residues. The V end was cut by 6 bases, the J end by 4 bases, with 32 bases between. Germline CDR1 and CDR2: ENHRY and SYGVKD. This CDR3 is CAIRVGPQGALDTWADTQYF. DNA for the CDR3: TGTGCCATCAGAGTTGGCCCTCAGGGCGCCTTGGATACCTGGGCAGATACGCAGTATTTT.

The chain links TRBV10-3 to TRBJ2-1; D uncertain. The germline CDR1 and CDR2 sequences are ENHRY and SYGVKD. Between the trimmed V and J ends, which lost 5 bases and 4 bases, there was a span of 9 bases. The CDR3 covers 13 residues. The CDR3 DNA reads TGTGCCATCAGTATGACGGTTTACAATGAGCAGTTCTTC. The encoded protein is CAISMTVYNEQFF.

This chain connects TRBV19 to TRBJ2-7; D not resolved. Trimming took off 4 bases at V and 2 bases at J, with 6 bases between the two ends. This CDR3 has 12 residues. CDR1 LNHDA and CDR2 SQIVND come from the germline V gene (reference sequence). CDR3 protein: CASSSGTYEQYF. The DNA of the CDR3 is TGTGCCAGTAGTAGTGGGACCTACGAGCAGTACTTC.

The chain is built from TRBV5-1 and TRBJ2-3; 10 nucleotides align to TRBD2. CDR1 is SGHRS and CDR2 is YFSETQ in the germline V gene. The CDR3 has 15 amino acids. The J segment lost 5 bases and the V segment lost 3 bases, leaving 6 bases of the junction unmatched. The CDR3 sequence: CASSYPGTSVDTQYF. The DNA of the CDR3 is TGCGCCAGCAGCTACCCTGGGACTAGCGTAGATACGCAGTATTTT.

The V and J genes are TRBV7-8 and TRBJ2-1; perhaps TRBD2 as D (6 bases). This CDR3 spans 16 amino acids. Trimming removed 1 base from V and 0 bases from J, with 10 bases in between. Germline V lookup: CDR1 SGHVS, CDR2 FQNEAQ. CDR3: CASSLGGGNSYNEQFF. CDR3 DNA: TGTGCCAGCAGCTTAGGGGGAGGTAACTCCTACAATGAGCAGTTCTTC.